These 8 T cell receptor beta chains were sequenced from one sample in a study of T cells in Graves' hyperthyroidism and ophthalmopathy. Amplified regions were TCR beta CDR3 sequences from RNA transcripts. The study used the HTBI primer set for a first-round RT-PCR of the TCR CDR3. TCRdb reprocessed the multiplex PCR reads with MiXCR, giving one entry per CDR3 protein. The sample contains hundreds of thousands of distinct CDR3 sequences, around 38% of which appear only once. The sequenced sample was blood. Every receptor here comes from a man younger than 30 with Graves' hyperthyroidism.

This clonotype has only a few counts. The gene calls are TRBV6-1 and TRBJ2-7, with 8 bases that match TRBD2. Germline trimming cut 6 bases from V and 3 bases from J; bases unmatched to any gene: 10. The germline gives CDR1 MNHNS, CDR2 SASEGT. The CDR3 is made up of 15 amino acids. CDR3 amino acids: CASRPRRAGDYEQYF. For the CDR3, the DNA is TGTGCCAGCAGACCCCGTAGAGCGGGAGACTACGAGCAGTACTTC.

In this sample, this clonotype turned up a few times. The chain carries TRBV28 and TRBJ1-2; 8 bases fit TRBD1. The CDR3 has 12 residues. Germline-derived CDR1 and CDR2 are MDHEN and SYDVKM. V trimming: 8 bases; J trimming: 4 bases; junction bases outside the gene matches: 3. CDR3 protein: CASQTGGYGYTF. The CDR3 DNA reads TGTGCCAGCCAAACAGGGGGCTATGGCTACACCTTC.

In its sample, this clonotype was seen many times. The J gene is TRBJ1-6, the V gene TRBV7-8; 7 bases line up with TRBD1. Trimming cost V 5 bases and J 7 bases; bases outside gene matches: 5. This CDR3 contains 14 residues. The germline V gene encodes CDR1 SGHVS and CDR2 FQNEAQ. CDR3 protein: CASSTNRGNSPLHF. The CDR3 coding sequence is TGTGCCAGCAGCACTAACAGGGGAAATTCACCCCTCCACTTT.

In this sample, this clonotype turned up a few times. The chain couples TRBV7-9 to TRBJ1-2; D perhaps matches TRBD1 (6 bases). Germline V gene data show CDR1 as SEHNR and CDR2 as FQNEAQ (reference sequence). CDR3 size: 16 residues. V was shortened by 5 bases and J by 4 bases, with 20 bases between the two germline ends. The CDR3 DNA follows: TGTGCCAGCAGCCCAGCCGGACAGCTGTTGTTCTATGGCTACACCTTC. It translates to CASSPAGQLLFYGYTF.

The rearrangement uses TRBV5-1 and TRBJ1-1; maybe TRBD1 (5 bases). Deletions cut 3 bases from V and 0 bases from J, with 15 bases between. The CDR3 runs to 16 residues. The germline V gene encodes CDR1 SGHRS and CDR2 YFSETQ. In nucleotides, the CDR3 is TGCGCCAGCAGCTCTGGGGCCGGAAGGGTGAACACTGAAGCTTTCTTT. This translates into CASSSGAGRVNTEAFF.

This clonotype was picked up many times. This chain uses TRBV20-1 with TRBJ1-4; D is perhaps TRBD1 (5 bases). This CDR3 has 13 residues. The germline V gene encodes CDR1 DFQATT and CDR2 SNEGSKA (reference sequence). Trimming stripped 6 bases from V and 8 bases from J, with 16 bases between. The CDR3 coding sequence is TGCAGTGCAAGCGGGCAGGGAGGCGAAAAACTGTTTTTT. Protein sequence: CSASGQGGEKLFF.

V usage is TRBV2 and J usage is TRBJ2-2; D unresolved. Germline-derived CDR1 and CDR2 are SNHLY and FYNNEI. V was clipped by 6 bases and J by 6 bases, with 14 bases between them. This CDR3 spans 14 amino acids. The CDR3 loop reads CASSRSSRAGELFF. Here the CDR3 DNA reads TGTGCCAGCAGCCGGAGCTCCCGGGCCGGGGAGCTGTTTTTT.

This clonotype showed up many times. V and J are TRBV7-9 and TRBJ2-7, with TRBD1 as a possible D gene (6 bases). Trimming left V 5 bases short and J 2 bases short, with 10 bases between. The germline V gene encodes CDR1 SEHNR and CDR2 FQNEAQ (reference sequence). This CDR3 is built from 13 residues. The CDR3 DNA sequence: TGTGCCAGCAGCCCAGGGGCTCCCTACGAGCAGTACTTC. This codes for CASSPGAPYEQYF.